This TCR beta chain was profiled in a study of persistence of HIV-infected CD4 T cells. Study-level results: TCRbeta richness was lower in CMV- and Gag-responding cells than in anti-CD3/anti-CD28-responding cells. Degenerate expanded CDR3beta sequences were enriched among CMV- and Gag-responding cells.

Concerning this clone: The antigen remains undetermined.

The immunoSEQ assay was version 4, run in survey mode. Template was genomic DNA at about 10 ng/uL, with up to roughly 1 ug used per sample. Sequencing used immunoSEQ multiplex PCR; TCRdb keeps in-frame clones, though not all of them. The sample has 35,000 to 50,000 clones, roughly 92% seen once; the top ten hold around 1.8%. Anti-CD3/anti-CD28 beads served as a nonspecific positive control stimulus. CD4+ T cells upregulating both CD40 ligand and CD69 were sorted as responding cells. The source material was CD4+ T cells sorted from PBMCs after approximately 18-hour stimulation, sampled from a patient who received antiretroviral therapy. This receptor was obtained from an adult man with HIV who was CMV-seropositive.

The CDR3 DNA sequence: TGTGCCAGCAGCCAGCCGGGACAGGGCTACAATGAGCAGTTCTTC. Its protein is CASSQPGQGYNEQFF. The J gene is TRBJ2-1, the V gene TRBV3-1 (or the pseudogene TRBV3-2), with 9 bases that match TRBD1. J gave up 3 bases and V 3 bases, and 3 bases lay outside the gene matches. The CDR3 is 15 residues long. Germline V lookup: CDR1 LGHDT, CDR2 YNNKEL (reference sequence).